This T cell receptor beta chain was documented in a study of blood T cell repertoires in COVID-19. Across the study: Some COVID-19 samples were acute and others convalescent; all came from the United States, Italy and Spain. The analysed material was cDNA or gDNA that came from T cells, B-cell-depleted T cells, or PBMCs.

Authors' processing steps: Amplification of reference gene primers provided the estimated nucleated cell counts. TCRdb's copy holds only in-frame clones and misses some; the assay was immunoSEQ multiplex PCR. Clone size and the V and J calls come from that table; the DNA yielded D and trimming. The sample has roughly 300,000 clones, around nine tenths seen once; the top ten hold nearly 7%. The ends were cut back, 1 base at V and 1 base at J, with 10 bases in the middle. CDR1 MDHEN and CDR2 SYDVKM come from the germline V gene. CDR3 length: 15 amino acids. Sequenced: peripheral blood. This chain joins TRBV28 and TRBJ1-1; TRBD1 is a possible D gene (6 bases). The receptor was derived from a woman in her twenties or thirties with COVID-19, enrolled during active disease. In DNA, the CDR3 is TGTGCCAGCAGTTTATCTGACAGGACGAACACTGAAGCTTTCTTT. Translation: CASSLSDRTNTEAFF.